This entry lists 16 T cell receptor beta chains sequenced from one sample in a study of control samples from healthy donors and cancer patients. Sequencing was performed with immunoSEQ multiplex PCR; in TCRdb, only in-frame clones are kept and a portion is missing. In the table there are about 140,000 clones, 88% of which are singletons. The sequenced material came from blood. These receptors all stem from a woman aged 25 to 39 in good health.

The genes are TRBV11-3 and TRBJ2-7; tentative D call: TRBD2 (6 bases). CDR3 length: 14 amino acids. Trimming pared 0 bases from V and 4 bases from J, leaving 10 bases between. Germline V gene data show CDR1 as SGHNT and CDR2 as YENEEA. The CDR3 bases are TGTGCCAGCAGCTTAGACAGGACTACTTACGAGCAGTACTTC. Protein product: CASSLDRTTYEQYF.

The chain has TRBV5-4 and TRBJ1-2; 9 bases align to TRBD1. This CDR3 spans 14 amino acids. Germline V lookup: CDR1 SGHNT, CDR2 YYREEE (reference sequence). V was pared by 4 bases and J by 8 bases, with 9 bases of the junction left unmatched. CDR3 protein: CASSSRTGVPGYTF. The DNA for the CDR3 is TGTGCCAGCAGCAGCCGGACAGGGGTCCCGGGCTACACCTTC.

This chain links TRBV6-5 with TRBJ1-3; D perhaps matches TRBD1 (5 bases). The CDR3 has 15 residues. CDR1 and CDR2 (germline): MNHEY, SVGAGI. V gave up 5 bases and J gave up 5 bases, with 16 bases separating them. The CDR3, as DNA: TGTGCCAGCAGTCAGACAGTACCGGGCCGAAACACCATATATTTT. Its protein product is CASSQTVPGRNTIYF.

The gene calls are TRBV5-5 and TRBJ1-2; the D is unclear. The CDR3 loop spans 14 amino acids. Trimming cost V 4 bases and J 0 bases, with 10 bases left between them. Germline CDR1 SGHKS, CDR2 YYEKEE (reference sequence). CDR3 in amino acids: CASSPKDPNYGYTF. CDR3 nucleotides: TGTGCCAGCAGCCCAAAGGACCCTAACTATGGCTACACCTTC.

The chain employs TRBV5-8 and TRBJ2-1; 8 nucleotides match TRBD2. There are 14 residues in the CDR3. Germline assignment: CDR1 SGHTS and CDR2 YDEGEE. V lost 4 bases to trimming and J lost 10 bases; unmatched junction nucleotides: 10. This CDR3 reads CASSPAPGGREQFF. CDR3 nucleotide sequence: TGTGCCAGCAGCCCTGCCCCGGGAGGGCGGGAGCAGTTCTTC.

This clone was seen a single time. This chain connects TRBV25-1 to TRBJ1-3, with a possible D match to TRBD1 (6 bases). This CDR3 is 15 amino acids long. V was pared by 2 bases and J by 0 bases, with 8 bases between. Germline CDR1 MGHDK, CDR2 SYGVNS. The CDR3 is CASSEPGHSGNTIYF. For the CDR3, the DNA is TGTGCCAGCAGTGAACCGGGACACTCTGGAAACACCATATATTTT.

The gene calls are TRBV19 and TRBJ1-5; D is possibly TRBD1 (5 bases). With 7 bases removed from V and 7 bases from J, the gap between germline ends came to 11 bases. CDR1 and CDR2 (germline): LNHDA, SQIVND (reference sequence). This CDR3 spans 12 amino acids. The CDR3 loop is CASTLGGQPQHF. The CDR3 region has the DNA TGTGCCAGTACCCTCGGGGGACAGCCCCAGCATTTT.

The CDR3 protein is CASSPVTGANTEAFF. The CDR3 DNA follows: TGTGCCAGCTCACCGGTGACAGGGGCGAACACTGAAGCTTTCTTT. This chain links TRBV18 with TRBJ1-1, with 8 bases aligning to TRBD1. Germline-derived CDR1 and CDR2 are KGHSH and LQKENI. The CDR3 runs 15 residues. The trim removed 3 bases at V and 1 base at J, leaving 4 bases unmatched.

This chain connects TRBV21-1 to TRBJ1-1; the table gives TRBD1 as D, unverified against the DNA. TRBV21-1 is flagged as a pseudogene. CDR3 length: 15 residues. CDR3 residues: CASSHDTGGNTEAFF. The CDR3 region has the DNA TGTGCCAGCAGTCACGACACAGGTGGGAACACTGAAGCTTTCTTT.

The chain joins TRBV27 to TRBJ2-2; D unresolved. The CDR3 totals 14 residues. V lost 3 bases to trimming and J lost 4 bases, with 9 bases between them. In germline, CDR1 is MNHEY, CDR2 SMNVEV (reference sequence). CDR3 DNA: TGTGCCAGCAGTTTGTCTCGGGTCACCGGGGAGCTGTTTTTT. Translated: CASSLSRVTGELFF.

This clone was counted a few times. The rearrangement joins TRBV2 to TRBJ2-5, with TRBD2 matching over 9 bases. Germline lookup yields CDR1 SNHLY and CDR2 FYNNEI. V was clipped by 10 bases and J by 4 bases; unmatched bases: 10. This CDR3 spans 14 amino acids. Here the CDR3 reads CAIPTSGARETQYF. CDR3 sequence (DNA): TGTGCCATCCCGACTAGCGGAGCCAGAGAGACCCAGTACTTC.

This clone appeared once. The chain combines TRBV5-1 with TRBJ1-2, with D uncertain. CDR3 size: 12 residues. V lost 0 bases, J lost 7 bases, and 7 bases lay in between. Germline loops: CDR1 SGHRS, CDR2 YFSETQ. CDR3 residues: CASSLEGSGYTF. The CDR3 DNA reads as TGCGCCAGCAGCTTGGAAGGATCTGGCTACACCTTC.

CDR3 region: CASSYSTESEAFF. CDR3 nucleotide sequence: TGTGCCAGCAGTTACTCGACGGAGTCTGAAGCTTTCTTT. The chain links TRBV6-5 to TRBJ1-1; D unclear. With 0 bases removed from V and 6 bases from J, the gap between germline ends came to 8 bases. The CDR3 is made up of 13 amino acids. The germline gives CDR1 MNHEY, CDR2 SVGAGI.

The chain carries TRBV12-3 or TRBV12-4 and TRBJ2-1; tentatively, D is TRBD2 (6 bases). The V end was cut by 1 base, the J end by 5 bases, with 6 bases between. The CDR3 is 13 amino acids. CDR3 amino acids: CASSLGGDNEQFF. CDR3 DNA sequence: TGTGCCAGCAGTTTAGGGGGGGACAATGAGCAGTTCTTC.

This rearrangement joins TRBV9 to TRBJ1-2; D is possibly TRBD1 (5 bases). V was trimmed by 1 base and J by 6 bases, leaving 13 bases between them. Germline V gene sequence: CDR1 SGDLS, CDR2 YYNGEE. This CDR3 comprises 14 residues. CDR3 DNA: TGTGCCAGCAGCGTAATTCAGGGAGGGCATGGCTACACCTTC. It yields the protein CASSVIQGGHGYTF.

V is TRBV18 and J is TRBJ2-1; 10 bases fit TRBD1. The CDR3 is made up of 15 amino acids. V shed 6 bases and J 5 bases; nucleotides not matched to a gene: 7. Germline V gene sequence: CDR1 KGHSH, CDR2 LQKENI. DNA of the CDR3: TGTGCCAGCTCCACGACAGGGGGCTTCAACAATGAGCAGTTCTTC. It codes for CASSTTGGFNNEQFF.